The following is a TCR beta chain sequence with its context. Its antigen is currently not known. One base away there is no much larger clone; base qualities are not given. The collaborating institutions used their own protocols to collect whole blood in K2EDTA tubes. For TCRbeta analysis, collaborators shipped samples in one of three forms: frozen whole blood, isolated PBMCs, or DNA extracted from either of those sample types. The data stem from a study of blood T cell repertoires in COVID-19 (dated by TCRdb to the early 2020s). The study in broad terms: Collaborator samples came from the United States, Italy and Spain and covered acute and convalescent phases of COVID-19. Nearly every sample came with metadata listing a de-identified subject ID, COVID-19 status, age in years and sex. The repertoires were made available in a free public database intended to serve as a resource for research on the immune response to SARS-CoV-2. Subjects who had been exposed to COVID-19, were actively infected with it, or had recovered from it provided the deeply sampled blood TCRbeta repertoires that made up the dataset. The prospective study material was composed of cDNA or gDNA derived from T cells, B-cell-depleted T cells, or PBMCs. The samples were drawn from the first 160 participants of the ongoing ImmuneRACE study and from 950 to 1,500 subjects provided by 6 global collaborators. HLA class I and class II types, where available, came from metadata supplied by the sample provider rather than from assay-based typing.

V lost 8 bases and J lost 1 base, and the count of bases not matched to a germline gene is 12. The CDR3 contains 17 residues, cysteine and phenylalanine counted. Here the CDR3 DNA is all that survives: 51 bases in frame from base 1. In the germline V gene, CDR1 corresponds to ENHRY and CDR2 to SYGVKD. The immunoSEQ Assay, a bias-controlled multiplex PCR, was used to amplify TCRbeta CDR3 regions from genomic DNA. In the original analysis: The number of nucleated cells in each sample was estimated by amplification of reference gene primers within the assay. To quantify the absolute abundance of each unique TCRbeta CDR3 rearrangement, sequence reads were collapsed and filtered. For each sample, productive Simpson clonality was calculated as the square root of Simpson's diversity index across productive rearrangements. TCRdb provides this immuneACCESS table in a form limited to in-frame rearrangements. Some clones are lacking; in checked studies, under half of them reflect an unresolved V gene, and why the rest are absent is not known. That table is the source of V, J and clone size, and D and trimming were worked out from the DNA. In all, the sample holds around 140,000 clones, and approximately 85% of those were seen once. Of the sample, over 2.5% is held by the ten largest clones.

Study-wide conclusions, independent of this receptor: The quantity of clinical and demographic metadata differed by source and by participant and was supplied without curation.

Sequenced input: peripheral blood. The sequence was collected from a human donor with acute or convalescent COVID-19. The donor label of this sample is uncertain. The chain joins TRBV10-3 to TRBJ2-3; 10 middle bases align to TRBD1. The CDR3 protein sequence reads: CAIGPGDRGHRTDTQYF. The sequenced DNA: TGTGCCATCGGCCCCGGGGACAGGGGACACCGCACAGATACGCAGTATTTT.